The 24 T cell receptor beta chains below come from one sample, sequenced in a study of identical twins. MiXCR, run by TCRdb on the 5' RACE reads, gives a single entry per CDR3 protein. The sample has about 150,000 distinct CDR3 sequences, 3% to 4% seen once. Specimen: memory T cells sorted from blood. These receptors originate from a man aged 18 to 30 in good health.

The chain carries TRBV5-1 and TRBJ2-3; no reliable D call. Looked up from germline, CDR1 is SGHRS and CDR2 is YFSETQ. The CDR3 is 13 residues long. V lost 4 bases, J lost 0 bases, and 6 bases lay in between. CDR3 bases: TGCGCCAGCAGCATACACAGCACAGATACGCAGTATTTT. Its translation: CASSIHSTDTQYF.

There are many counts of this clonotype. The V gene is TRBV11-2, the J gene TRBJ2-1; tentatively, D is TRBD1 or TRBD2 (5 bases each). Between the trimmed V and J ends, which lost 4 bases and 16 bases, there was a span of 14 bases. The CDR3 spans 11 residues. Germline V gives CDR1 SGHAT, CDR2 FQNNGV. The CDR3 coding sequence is TGTGCCAGCAGCTCGGGGCTCAAAGTCTTCTTC. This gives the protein CASSSGLKVFF.

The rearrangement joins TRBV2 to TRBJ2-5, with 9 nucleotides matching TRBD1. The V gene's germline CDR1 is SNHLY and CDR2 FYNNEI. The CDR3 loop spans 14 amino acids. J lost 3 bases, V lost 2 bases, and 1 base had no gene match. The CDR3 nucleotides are TGTGCCAGCAGTGAAAGGACAGGGGAAGAGACCCAGTACTTC. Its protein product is CASSERTGEETQYF.

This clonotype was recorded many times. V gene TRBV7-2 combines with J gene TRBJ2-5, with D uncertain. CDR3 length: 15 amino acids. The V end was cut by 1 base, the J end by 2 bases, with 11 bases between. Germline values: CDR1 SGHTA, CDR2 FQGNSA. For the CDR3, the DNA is TGTGCCAGCAGCTTAGGTCGGATTCTACAAGAGACCCAGTACTTC. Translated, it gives CASSLGRILQETQYF. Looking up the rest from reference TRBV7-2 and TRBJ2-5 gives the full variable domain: GAGVSQSPSNKVTEKGKDVELRCDPISGHTALYWYRQSLGQGLEFLIYFQGNSAPDKSGLPSDRFSAERTGGSVSTLTIQRTQQEDSAVYLCASSLGRILQETQYFGPGTRLLVL.

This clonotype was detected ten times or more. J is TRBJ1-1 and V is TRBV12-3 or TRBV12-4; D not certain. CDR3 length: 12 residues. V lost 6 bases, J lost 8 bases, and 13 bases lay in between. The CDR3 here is CASRSGGSEAFF. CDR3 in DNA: TGTGCCAGCAGATCGGGAGGGAGCGAAGCTTTCTTT.

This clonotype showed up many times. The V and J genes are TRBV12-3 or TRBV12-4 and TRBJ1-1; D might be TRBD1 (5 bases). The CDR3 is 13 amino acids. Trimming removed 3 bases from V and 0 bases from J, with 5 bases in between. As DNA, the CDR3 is TGTGCCAGCAGTTTCAGGGTGAACACTGAAGCTTTCTTT. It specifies CASSFRVNTEAFF.

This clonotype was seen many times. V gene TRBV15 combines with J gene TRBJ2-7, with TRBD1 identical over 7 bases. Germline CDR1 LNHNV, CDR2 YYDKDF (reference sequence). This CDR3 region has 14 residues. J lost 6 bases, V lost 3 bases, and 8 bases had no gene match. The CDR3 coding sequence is TGTGCCACCAGCAGCACAGGGGCCAAAGGCGAGCAGTACTTC. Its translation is CATSSTGAKGEQYF.

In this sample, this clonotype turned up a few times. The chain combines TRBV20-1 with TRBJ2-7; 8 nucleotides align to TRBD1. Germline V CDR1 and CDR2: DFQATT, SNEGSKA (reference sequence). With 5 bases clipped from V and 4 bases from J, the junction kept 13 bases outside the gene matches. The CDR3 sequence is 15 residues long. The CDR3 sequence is CSAPRQGRSTYEQYF. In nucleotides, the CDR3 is TGCAGTGCTCCCCGACAGGGGAGGTCCACTTACGAGCAGTACTTC.

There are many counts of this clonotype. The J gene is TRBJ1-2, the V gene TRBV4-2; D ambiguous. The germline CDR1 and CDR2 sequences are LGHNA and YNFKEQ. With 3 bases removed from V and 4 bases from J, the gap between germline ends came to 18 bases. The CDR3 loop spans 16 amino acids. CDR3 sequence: CASSQSFRAPSYGYTF. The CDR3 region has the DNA TGTGCCAGCAGCCAGTCATTCCGGGCCCCATCCTATGGCTACACCTTC.

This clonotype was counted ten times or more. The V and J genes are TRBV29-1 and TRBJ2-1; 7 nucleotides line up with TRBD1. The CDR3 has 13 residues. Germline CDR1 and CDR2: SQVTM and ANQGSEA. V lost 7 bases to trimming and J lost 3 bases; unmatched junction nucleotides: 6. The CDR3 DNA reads TGCAGCGACCAACGGGACAGCTACAATGAGCAGTTCTTC. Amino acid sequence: CSDQRDSYNEQFF.

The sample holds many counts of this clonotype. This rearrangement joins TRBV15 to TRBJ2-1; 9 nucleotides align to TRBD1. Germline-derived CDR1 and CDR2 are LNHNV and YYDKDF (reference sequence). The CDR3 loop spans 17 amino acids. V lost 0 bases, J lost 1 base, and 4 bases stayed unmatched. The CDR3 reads CATSRDLTGGSYNEQFF. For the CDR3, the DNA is TGTGCCACCAGCAGAGATTTGACAGGGGGTTCCTACAATGAGCAGTTCTTC.

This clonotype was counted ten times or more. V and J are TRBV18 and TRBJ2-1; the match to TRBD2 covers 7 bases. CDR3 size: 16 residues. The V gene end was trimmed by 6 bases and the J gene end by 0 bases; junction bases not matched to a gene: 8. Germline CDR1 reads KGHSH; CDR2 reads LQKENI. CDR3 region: CASSPARDYSYNEQFF. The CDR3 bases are TGTGCCAGCTCGCCAGCAAGGGACTACTCCTACAATGAGCAGTTCTTC.

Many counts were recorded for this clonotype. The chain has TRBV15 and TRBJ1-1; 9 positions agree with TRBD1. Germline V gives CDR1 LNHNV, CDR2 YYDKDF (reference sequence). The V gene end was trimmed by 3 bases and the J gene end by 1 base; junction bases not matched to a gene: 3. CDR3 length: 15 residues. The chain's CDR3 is CATSRGQGANTEAFF. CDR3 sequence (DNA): TGTGCCACCAGCAGGGGACAGGGAGCGAACACTGAAGCTTTCTTT.

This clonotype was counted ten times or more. The CDR3 loop reads CASSSGTRNQPQHF. The CDR3 coding sequence is TGTGCCAGCAGCTCTGGGACAAGGAATCAGCCCCAGCATTTT. This chain connects TRBV7-9 to TRBJ1-5; possibly TRBD1 for D (6 bases). Germline values: CDR1 SEHNR, CDR2 FQNEAQ (reference sequence). V was shortened by 4 bases and J by 4 bases, with 11 bases between the two germline ends. The CDR3 is 14 amino acids.

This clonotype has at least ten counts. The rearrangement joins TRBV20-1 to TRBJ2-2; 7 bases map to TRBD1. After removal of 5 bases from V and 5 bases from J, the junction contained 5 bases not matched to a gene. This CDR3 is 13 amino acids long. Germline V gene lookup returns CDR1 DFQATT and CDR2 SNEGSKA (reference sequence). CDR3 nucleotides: TGCAGTGCTGACAGGGAAGGGACCGGGGAGCTGTTTTTT. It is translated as CSADREGTGELFF.

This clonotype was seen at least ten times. The CDR3 bases are TGCAGCGTTGAGGGTATGGACAATAACTACGAGCAGTACTTC. It translates to CSVEGMDNNYEQYF. The V call is TRBV29-1, the J call TRBJ2-7; tentative D call: TRBD1 (5 bases). V was pared by 3 bases and J by 3 bases, with 15 bases between. CDR3 length: 14 amino acids. Germline V CDR1 and CDR2: SQVTM, ANQGSEA.

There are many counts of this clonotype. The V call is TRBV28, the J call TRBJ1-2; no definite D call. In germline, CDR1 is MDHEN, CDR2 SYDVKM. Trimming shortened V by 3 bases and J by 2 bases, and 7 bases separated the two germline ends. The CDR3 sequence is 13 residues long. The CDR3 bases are TGTGCCAGCAGTTTCGGGCAGAACTATGGCTACACCTTC. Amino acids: CASSFGQNYGYTF.

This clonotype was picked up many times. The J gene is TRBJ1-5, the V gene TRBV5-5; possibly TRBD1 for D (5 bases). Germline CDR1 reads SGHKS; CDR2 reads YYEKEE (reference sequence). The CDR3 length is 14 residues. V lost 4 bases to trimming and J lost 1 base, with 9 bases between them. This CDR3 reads CASSGGASNQPQHF. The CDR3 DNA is TGTGCCAGCAGCGGAGGGGCGAGCAATCAGCCCCAGCATTTT.

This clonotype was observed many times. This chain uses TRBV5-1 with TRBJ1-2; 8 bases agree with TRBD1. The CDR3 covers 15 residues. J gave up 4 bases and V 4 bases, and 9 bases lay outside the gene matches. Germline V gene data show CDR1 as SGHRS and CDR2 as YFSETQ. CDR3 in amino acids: CASSQGQGGSYGYTF. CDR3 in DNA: TGCGCCAGCAGCCAAGGACAGGGCGGAAGCTATGGCTACACCTTC.

For the CDR3, the DNA is TGTGCCAGCAGCTGGCTAGCGGGGAGCACAGATACGCAGTATTTT. Its protein product is CASSWLAGSTDTQYF. The chain joins TRBV7-3 to TRBJ2-3; 9 bases are shared with TRBD2. Germline CDR1 and CDR2: SGHTA and FQGTGA. V trimming: 4 bases; J trimming: 0 bases; junction bases outside the gene matches: 2. The CDR3 contains 15 residues.

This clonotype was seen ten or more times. The CDR3 protein is CASSASGSSDTQYF. DNA for the CDR3: TGTGCCAGCAGCGCGAGTGGGTCGTCAGATACGCAGTATTTT. This rearrangement joins TRBV12-3 or TRBV12-4 to TRBJ2-3, with D unresolved. Trimming took off 6 bases at V and 4 bases at J, with 14 bases between the two ends. The CDR3 totals 14 residues.

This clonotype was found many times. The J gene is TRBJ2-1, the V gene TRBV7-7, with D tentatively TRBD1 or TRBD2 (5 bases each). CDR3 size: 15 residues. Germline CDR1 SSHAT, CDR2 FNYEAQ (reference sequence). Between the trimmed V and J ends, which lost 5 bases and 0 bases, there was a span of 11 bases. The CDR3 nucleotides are TGTGCCAGCAGCCCCGACGGGACCTCCTACAATGAGCAGTTCTTC. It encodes CASSPDGTSYNEQFF.

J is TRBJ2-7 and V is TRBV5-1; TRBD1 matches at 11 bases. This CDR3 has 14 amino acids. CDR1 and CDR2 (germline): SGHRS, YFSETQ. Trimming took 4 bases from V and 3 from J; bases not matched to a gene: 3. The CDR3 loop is CASSIGTGGYEQYF. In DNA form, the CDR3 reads TGCGCCAGCAGCATCGGGACAGGGGGCTACGAGCAGTACTTC.

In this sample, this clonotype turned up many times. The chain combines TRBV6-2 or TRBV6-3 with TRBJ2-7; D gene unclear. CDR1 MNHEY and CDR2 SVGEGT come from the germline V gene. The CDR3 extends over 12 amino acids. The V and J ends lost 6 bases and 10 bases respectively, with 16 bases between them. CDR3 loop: CASSKLLQKQYF. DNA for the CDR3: TGTGCCAGCAGCAAATTGCTACAGAAACAGTACTTC.